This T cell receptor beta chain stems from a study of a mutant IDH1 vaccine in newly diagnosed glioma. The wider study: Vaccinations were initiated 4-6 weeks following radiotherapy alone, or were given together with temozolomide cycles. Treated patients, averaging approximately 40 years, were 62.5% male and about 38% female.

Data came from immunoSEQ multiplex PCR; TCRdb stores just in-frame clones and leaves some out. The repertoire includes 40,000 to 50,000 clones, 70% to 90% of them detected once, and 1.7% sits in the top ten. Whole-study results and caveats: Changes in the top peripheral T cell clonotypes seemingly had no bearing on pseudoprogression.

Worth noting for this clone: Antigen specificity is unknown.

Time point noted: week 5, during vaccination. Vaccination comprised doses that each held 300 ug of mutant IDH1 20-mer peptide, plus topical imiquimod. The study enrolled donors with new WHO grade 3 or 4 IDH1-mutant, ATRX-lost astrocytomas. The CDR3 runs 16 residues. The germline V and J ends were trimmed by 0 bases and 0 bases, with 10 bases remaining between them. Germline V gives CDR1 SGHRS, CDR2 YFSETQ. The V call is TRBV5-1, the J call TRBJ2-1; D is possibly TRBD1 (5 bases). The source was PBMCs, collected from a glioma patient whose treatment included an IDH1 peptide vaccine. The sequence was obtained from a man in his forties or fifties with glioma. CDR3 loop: CASSLGQLLSYNEQFF. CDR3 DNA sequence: TGCGCCAGCAGCTTGGGACAGCTCCTCTCCTACAATGAGCAGTTCTTC.